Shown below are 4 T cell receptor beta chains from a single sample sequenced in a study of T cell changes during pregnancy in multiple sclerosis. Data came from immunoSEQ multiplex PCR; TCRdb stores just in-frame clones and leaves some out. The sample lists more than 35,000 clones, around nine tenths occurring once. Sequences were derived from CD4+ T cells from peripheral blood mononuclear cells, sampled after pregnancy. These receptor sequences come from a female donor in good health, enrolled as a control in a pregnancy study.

The DNA for the CDR3 is TGTGCCATGCCAGGGACAGCGTCGAACACCGGGGAGCTGTTTTTT. It translates to CAMPGTASNTGELFF. This chain joins TRBV2 and TRBJ2-2; 7 bases map to TRBD1. V dropped 10 bases and J dropped 0; count of bases not matched to a gene: 8. CDR1 and CDR2 from the germline V gene are SNHLY and FYNNEI. The CDR3 extends over 15 amino acids. Full variable domain (outside the CDR3, taken from reference TRBV2 and TRBJ2-2): EPEVTQTPSHQVTQMGQEVILRCVPISNHLYFYWYRQILGQKVEFLVSFYNNEISEKSEIFDDQFSVERPDGSNFTLKIRSTKLEDSAMYFCAMPGTASNTGELFFGEGSRLTVL.

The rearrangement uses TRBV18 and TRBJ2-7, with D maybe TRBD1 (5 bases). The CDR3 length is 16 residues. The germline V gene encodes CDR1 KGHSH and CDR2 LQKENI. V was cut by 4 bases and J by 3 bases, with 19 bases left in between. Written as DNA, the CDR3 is TGTGCCAGCTCACAAAGGGGAAACTCCCGAAACTACGAGCAGTACTTC. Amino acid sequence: CASSQRGNSRNYEQYF.

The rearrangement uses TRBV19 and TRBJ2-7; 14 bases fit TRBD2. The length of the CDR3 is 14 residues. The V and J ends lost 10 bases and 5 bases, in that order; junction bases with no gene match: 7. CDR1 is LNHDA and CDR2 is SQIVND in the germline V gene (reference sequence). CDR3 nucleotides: TGTGCCACCTCGACTAGCGGGAGGGGCCACGAGCAGTACTTC. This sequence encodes CATSTSGRGHEQYF.

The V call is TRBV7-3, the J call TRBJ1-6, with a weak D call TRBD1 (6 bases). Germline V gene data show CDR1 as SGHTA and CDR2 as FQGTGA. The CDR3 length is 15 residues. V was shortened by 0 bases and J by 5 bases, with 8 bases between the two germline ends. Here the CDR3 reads CASSLTGGHNSPLHF. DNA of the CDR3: TGTGCCAGCAGCTTAACAGGGGGACATAATTCACCCCTCCACTTT.